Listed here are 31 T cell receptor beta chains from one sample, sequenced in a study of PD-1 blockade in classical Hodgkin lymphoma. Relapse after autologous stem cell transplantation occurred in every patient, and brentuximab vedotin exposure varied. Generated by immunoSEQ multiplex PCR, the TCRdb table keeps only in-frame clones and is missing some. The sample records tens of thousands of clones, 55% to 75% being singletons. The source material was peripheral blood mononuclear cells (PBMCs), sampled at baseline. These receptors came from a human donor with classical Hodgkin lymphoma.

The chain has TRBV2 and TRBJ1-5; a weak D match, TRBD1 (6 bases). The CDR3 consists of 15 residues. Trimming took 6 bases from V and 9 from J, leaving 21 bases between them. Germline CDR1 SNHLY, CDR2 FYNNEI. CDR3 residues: CASRESEWTRGPQHF. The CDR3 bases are TGTGCCAGCAGGGAAAGTGAATGGACCAGGGGGCCCCAGCATTTT.

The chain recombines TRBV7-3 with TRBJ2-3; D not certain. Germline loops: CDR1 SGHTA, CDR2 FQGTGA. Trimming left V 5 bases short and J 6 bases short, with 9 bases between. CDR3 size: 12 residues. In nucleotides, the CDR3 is TGTGCCAGCAGCCACCCTGGGGATACGCAGTATTTT. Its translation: CASSHPGDTQYF.

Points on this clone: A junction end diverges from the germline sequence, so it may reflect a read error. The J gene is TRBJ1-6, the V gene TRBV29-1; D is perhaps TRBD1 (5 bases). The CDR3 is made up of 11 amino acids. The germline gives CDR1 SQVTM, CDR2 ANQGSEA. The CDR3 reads CSALSSDTKFF. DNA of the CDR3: TGCAGCGCCCTTTCCTCGGACACCAAGTTTTTT. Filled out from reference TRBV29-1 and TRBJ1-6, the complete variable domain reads SAVISQKPSRDICQRGTSLTIQCQVDSQVTMMFWYRQQPGQSLTLIATANQGSEATYESGFVIDKFPISRPNLTFSTLTVSNMSPEDSSIYLCSALSSDTKFFGNGTRLTVT.

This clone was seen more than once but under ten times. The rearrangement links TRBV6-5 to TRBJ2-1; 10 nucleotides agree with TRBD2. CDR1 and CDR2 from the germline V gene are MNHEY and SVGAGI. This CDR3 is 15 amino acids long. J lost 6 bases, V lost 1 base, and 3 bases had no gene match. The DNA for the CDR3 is TGTGCCAGCAGTTACTGGCTAGCGGGAGCCAATGAGCAGTTCTTC. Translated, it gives CASSYWLAGANEQFF.

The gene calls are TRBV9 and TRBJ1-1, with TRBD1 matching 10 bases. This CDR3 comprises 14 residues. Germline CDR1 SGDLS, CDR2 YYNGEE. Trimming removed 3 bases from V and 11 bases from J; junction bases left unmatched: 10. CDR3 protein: CASSAEGQGRRAFF. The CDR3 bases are TGTGCCAGCAGCGCTGAGGGACAGGGGCGGAGGGCTTTCTTT. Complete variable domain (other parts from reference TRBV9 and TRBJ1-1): DSGVTQTPKHLITATGQRVTLRCSPRSGDLSVYWYQQSLDQGLQFLIQYYNGEERAKGNILERFSAQQFPDLHSELNLSSLELGDSALYFCASSAEGQGRRAFFGQGTRLTVV.

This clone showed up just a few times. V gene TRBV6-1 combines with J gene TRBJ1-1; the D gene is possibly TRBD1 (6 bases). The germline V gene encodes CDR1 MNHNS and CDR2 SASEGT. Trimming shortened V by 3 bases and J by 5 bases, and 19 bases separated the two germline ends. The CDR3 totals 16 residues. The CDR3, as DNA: TGTGCCAGCAGTGATCCAGGGGTGCTCGGGAGTACTGAAGCTTTCTTT. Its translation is CASSDPGVLGSTEAFF.

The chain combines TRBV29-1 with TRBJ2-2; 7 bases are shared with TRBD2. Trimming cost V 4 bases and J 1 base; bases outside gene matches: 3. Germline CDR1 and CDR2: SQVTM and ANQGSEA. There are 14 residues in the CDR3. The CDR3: CSVVLAGNTGELFF. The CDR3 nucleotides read TGCAGCGTTGTTTTAGCGGGGAACACCGGGGAGCTGTTTTTT.

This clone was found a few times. For the CDR3, the DNA is TGTGCCTGGAGTAAGGGGGCTAGCGGCAATCAGCCCCAGCATTTT. This sequence encodes CAWSKGASGNQPQHF. The chain has TRBV30 and TRBJ1-5, with 7 bases that match TRBD1. After removal of 2 bases from V and 2 bases from J, the junction contained 6 bases not matched to a gene. CDR1 is GTSNPN, CDR2 SVGIG, per germline (reference sequence). There are 15 residues in the CDR3.

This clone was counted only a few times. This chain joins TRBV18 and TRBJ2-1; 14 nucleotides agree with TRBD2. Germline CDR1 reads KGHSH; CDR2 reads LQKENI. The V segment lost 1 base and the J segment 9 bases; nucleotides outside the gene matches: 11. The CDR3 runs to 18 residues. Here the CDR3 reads CASSPRMTSGGEQREQFF. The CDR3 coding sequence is TGTGCCAGCTCACCACGCATGACTAGCGGGGGGGAGCAGCGTGAGCAGTTCTTC.

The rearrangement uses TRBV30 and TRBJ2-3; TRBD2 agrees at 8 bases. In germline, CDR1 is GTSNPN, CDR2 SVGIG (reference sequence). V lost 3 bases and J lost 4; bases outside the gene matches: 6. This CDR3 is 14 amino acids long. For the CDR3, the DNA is TGTGCCTGGAGAAGGGAGCGGGGGCCAGATACGCAGTATTTT. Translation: CAWRRERGPDTQYF.

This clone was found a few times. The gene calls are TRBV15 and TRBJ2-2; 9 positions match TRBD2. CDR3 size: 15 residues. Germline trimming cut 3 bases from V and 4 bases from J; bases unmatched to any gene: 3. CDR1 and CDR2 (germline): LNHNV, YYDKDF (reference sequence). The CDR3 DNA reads TGTGCCACCAGCAGTAGCGGGGGAGGCACCGGGGAGCTGTTTTTT. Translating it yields CATSSSGGGTGELFF.

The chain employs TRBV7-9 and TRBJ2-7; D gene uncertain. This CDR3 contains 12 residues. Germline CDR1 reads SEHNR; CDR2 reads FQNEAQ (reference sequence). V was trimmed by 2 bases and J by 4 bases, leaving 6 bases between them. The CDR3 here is CASSLQTYEQYF. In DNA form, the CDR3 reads TGTGCCAGCAGCTTACAGACATACGAGCAGTACTTC.

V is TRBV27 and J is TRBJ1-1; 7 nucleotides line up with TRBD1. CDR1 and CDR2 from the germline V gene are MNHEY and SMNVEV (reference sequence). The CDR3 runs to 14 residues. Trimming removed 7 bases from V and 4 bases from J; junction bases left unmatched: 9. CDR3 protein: CASTVRGRGTEAFF. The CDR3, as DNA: TGTGCCAGCACGGTAAGGGGGCGCGGCACTGAAGCTTTCTTT.

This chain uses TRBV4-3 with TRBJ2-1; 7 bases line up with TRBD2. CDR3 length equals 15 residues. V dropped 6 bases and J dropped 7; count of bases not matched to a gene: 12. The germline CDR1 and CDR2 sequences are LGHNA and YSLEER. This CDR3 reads CASSQRASGQNEQFF. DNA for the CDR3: TGCGCCAGCAGTCAAAGGGCTAGCGGCCAAAATGAGCAGTTCTTC.

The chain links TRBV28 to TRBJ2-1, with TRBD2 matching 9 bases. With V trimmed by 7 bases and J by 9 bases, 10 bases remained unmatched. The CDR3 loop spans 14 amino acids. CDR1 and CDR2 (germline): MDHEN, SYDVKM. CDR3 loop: CASNPAGGRGEQFF. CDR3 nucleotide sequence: TGTGCCAGCAACCCAGCGGGAGGCCGAGGTGAGCAGTTCTTC.

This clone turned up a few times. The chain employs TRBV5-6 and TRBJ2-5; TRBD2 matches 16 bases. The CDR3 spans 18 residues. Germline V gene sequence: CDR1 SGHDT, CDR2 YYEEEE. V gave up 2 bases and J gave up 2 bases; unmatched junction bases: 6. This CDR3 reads CASSLSPGLAGGQETQYF. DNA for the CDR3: TGTGCCAGCAGCTTATCCCCGGGACTAGCGGGGGGGCAAGAGACCCAGTACTTC. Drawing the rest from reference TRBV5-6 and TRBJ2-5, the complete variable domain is DAGVTQSPTHLIKTRGQQVTLRCSPKSGHDTVSWYQQALGQGPQFIFQYYEEEERQRGNFPDRFSGHQFPNYSSELNVNALLLGDSALYLCASSLSPGLAGGQETQYFGPGTRLLVL.

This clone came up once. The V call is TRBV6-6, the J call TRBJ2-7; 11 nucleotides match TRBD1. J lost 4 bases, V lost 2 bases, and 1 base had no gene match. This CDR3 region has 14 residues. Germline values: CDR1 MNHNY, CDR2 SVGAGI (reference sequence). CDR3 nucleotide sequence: TGTGCCAGCAGTTACGGGACAGGGGGGTACGAGCAGTACTTC. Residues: CASSYGTGGYEQYF.

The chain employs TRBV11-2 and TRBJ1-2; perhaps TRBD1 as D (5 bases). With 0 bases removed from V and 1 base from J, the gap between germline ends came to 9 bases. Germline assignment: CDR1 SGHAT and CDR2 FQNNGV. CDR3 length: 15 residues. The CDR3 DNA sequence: TGTGCCAGCAGCTTAGATGAGGGGTTTAACTATGGCTACACCTTC. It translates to CASSLDEGFNYGYTF. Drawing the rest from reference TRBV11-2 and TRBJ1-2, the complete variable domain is EAGVAQSPRYKIIEKRQSVAFWCNPISGHATLYWYQQILGQGPKLLIQFQNNGVVDDSQLPKDRFSAERLKGVDSTLKIQPAKLEDSAVYLCASSLDEGFNYGYTFGSGTRLTVV.

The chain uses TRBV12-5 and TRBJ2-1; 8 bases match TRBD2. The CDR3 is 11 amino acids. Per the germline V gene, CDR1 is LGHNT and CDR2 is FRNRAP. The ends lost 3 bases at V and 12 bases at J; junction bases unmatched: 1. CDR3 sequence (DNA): TGTGCTAGTGGTTTCGGGAGGGGGCAGTTCTTC. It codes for CASGFGRGQFF.

The CDR3 region has the DNA TGTGCCTGGACTGCAGGGGGCAAGCAGTACTTC. Translation gives CAWTAGGKQYF. The V gene is TRBV30, the J gene TRBJ2-7; TRBD1 agrees at 8 bases. The V gene end was trimmed by 4 bases and the J gene end by 8 bases; junction bases not matched to a gene: 4. The germline V gene encodes CDR1 GTSNPN and CDR2 SVGIG (reference sequence). The CDR3 totals 11 residues.

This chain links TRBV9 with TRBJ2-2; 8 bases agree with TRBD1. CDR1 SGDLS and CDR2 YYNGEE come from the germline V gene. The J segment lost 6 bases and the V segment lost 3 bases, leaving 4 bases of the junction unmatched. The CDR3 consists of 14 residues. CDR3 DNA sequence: TGTGCCAGCAGCGAACGGACAGGGTCCGGGGAGCTGTTTTTT. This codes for CASSERTGSGELFF. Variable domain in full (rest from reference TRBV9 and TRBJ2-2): DSGVTQTPKHLITATGQRVTLRCSPRSGDLSVYWYQQSLDQGLQFLIQYYNGEERAKGNILERFSAQQFPDLHSELNLSSLELGDSALYFCASSERTGSGELFFGEGSRLTVL.

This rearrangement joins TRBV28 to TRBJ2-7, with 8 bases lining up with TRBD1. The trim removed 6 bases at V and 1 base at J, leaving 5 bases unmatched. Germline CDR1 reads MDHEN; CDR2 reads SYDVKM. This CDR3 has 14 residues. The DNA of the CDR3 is TGTGCCAGCAGGCGAAGACAGGGGTCCTACGAGCAGTACTTC. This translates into CASRRRQGSYEQYF.

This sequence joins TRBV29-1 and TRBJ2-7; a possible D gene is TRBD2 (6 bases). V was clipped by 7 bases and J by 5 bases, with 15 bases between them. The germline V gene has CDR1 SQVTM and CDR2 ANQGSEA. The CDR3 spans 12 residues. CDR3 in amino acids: CSASGVIDEQYF. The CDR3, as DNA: TGCAGCGCATCGGGGGTTATTGACGAGCAGTACTTC.

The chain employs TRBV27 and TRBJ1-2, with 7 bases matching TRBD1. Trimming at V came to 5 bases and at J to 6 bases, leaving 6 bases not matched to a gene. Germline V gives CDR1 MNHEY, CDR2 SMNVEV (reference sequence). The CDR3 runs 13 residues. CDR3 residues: CASSPWDSDGYTF. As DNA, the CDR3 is TGTGCCAGCAGTCCTTGGGACAGTGATGGCTACACCTTC.

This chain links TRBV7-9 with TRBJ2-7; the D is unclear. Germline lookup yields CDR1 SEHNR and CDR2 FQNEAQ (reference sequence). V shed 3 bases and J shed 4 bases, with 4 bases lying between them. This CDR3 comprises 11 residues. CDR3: CASSFSYEQYF. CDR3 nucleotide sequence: TGTGCCAGCAGCTTCAGTTACGAGCAGTACTTC.

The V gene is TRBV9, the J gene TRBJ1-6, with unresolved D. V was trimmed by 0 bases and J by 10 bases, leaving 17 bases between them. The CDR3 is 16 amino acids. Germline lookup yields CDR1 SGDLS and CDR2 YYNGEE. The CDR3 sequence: CASSVEAVPTLSPLHF. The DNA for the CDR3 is TGTGCCAGCAGCGTAGAGGCAGTCCCAACCCTCTCACCCCTCCACTTT.

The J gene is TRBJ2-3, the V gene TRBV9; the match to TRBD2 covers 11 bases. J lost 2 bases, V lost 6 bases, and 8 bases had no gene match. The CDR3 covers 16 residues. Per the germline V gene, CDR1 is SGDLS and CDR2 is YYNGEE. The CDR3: CASTRGLADNTDTQYF. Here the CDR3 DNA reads TGTGCCAGCACGAGGGGACTAGCGGACAACACAGATACGCAGTATTTT.

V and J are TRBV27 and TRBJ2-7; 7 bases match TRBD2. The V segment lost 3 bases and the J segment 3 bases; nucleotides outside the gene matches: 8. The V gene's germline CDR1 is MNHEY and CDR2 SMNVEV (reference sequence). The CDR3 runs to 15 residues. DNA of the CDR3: TGTGCCAGCAGTTTGTTTTTAGCGGGTTACTACGAGCAGTACTTC. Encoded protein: CASSLFLAGYYEQYF.

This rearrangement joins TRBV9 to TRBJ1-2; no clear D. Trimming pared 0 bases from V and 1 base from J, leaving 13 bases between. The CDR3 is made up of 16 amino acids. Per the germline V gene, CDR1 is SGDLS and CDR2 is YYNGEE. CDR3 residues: CASSVGVTEFNYGYTF. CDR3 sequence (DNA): TGTGCCAGCAGCGTAGGGGTAACAGAATTTAACTATGGCTACACCTTC.

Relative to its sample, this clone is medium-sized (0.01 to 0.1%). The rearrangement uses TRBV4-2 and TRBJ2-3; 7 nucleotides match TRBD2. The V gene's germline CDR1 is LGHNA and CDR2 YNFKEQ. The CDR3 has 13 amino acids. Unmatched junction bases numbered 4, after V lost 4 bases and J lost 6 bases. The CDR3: CASSLGRSDTQYF. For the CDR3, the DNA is TGTGCCAGCAGCCTCGGGAGGAGCGATACGCAGTATTTT.

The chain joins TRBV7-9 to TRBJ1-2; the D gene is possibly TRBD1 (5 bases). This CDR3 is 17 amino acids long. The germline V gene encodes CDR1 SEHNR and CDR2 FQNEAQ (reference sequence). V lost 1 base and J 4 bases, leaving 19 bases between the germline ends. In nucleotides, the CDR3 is TGTGCCAGCAGCTTAGATTTTTGGCAGGGAGGGTCCTATGGCTACACCTTC. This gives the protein CASSLDFWQGGSYGYTF.